This entry features one T cell receptor (beta chain) sequence. The antigen is unknown. Produced via immunoSEQ multiplex PCR; TCRdb's table is partial and in-frame only. Of about 70,000 clones listed, around 94% were seen once; the top ten hold around 1.6%. These data come from a study of T cell clonotyping in hematopoietic cell transplantation. The germline V and J ends were trimmed by 0 bases and 5 bases, with 9 bases remaining between them. The germline CDR1 and CDR2 sequences are SGHRS and YFSETQ. The CDR3 has 15 residues. Study-wide results and caveats: No sorting was done, leaving CD4 and CD8 contributions mixed. At the given depth, recipient repertoires were over 97% de novo clonotypes.

The chain has TRBV5-1 and TRBJ1-6; D remains ambiguous. This receptor was identified in a man aged 45-60 years in good health. Some clones in this sample may be carry-over from other donors' samples. Sequencing was performed on peripheral blood mononuclear cells. CDR3: CASSLALLDNSPLHF. For the CDR3, the DNA is TGCGCCAGCAGCTTGGCGCTGCTGGATAATTCACCCCTCCACTTT.